This T cell receptor (beta chain) appears in the sequencing data of a study of blood T cell repertoires in COVID-19. Study at large: Whether acute or convalescent, the COVID-19 samples came from the United States, Italy and Spain. T cells, B-cell-depleted T cells, or PBMCs supplied cDNA or gDNA.

The V end lost 2 bases, the J end lost 5 bases, and 10 bases lay between the germline ends. The CDR3 extends over 13 amino acids. How the authors handled the data: Researchers report that nucleated cell counts were estimated from reference gene primer amplification. Sequenced by immunoSEQ multiplex PCR; TCRdb stores in-frame clones only, minus some. V, J and clone size are those of that table, while D and trimming were read from the DNA. The repertoire includes fewer than 80,000 clones, approximately 92% of them detected once, and 5.5% to 6.5% sits in the top ten. This chain joins TRBV12-3 or TRBV12-4 and TRBJ2-7; D perhaps matches TRBD1 (6 bases). The sequence derives from a human donor in a cohort sampled during active COVID-19. Sequencing was done on a sample of peripheral blood. The CDR3 here is CASSLQGMHEQYF. Here the CDR3 DNA reads TGTGCCAGCAGTTTACAGGGGATGCACGAGCAGTACTTC.